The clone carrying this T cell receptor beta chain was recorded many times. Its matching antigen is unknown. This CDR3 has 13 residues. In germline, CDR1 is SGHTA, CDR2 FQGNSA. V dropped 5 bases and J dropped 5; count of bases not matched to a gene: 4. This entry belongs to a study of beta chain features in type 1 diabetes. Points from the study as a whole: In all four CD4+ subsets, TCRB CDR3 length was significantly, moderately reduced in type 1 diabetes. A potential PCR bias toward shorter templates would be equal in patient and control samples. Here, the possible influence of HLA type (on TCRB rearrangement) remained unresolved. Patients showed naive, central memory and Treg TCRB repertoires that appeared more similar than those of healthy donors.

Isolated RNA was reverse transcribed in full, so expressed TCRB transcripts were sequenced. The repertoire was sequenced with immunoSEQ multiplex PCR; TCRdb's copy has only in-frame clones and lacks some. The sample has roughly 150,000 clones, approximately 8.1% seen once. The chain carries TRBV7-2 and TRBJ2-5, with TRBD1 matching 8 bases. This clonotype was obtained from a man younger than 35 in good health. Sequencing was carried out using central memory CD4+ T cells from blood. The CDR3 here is CASSQGATETQYF. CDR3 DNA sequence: TGTGCCAGCAGCCAGGGGGCAACGGAGACCCAGTACTTC.